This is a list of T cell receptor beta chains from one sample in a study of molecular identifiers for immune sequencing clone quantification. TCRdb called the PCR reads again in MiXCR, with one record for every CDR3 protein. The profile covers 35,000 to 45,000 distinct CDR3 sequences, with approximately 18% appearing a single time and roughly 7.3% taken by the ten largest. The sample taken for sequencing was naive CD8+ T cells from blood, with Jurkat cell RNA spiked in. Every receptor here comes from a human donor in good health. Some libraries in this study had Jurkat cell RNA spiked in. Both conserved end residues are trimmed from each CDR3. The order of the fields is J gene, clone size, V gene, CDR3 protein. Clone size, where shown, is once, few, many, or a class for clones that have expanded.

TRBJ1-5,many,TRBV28,ASSWEGINQPQH
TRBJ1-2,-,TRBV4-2,ASSQNSDINYGYT
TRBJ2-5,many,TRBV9,ASSPSGTIQETQY
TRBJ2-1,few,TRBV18,ASSEQGGGLPPYNEQF
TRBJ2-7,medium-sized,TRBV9,ASSVGQGVYEQY
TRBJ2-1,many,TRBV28,ASSTLQGQF
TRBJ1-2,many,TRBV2,ASSEGGSTYGYT
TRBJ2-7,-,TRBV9,ASSPRPDWGHEQY
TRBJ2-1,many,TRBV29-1,SVRGTVKIINEQF
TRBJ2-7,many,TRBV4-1,ASSPRGSYEQY
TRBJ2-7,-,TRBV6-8,ASSYFIGGLAGVATYEQY
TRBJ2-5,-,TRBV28,ASSAGGQETQY
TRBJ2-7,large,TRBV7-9,ASRDAYEQY
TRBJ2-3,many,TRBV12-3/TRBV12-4,ASSLAAGLAFTDTQY
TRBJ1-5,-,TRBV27,ASRKITGGHQPQH
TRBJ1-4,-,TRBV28,AAWPNEKLF
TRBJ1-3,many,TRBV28,ASSLLLGHNSGNTIY
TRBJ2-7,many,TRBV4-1,ASSQARDRRYEQY
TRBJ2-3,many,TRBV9,ASSVGGSRTDTQY
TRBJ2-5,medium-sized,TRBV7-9,ASSVGQGSGETQY
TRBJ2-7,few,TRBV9,ASSVGGTGYEQY
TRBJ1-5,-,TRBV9,ASSVGWGGQPQH
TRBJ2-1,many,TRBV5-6,ASSWGTSGSNEQF
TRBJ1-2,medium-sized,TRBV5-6,ASRGQGAYYGYT
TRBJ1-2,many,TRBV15,ATSRERQFNYGYT
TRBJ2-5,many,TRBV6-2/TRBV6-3,ASKKDEGETQY
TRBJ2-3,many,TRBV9,ASSVWEARTDTQY
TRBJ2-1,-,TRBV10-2,ASSGLSSYNEQF
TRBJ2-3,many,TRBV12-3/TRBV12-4,ASRSTDTQY
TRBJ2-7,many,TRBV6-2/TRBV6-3,ASSPGTATEQY
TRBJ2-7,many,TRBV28,ASSFLGYEQY
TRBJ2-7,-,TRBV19,ASSADGPSEQY
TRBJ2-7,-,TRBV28,ASSLGRLSSYEQY
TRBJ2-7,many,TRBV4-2,ASSQEGGSEY
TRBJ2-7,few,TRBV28,ATPGFSYEQY
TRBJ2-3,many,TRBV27,ASGGQGTDTQY
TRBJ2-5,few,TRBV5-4,ASSLVQWGETQY
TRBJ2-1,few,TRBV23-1,ASSPHRDRENNEQF
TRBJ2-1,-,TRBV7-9,ASSLDSSEQF
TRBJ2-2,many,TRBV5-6,ASSGGTFTNTGELF
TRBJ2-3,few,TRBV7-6,ASSLVRVHGQGLAGVPDTQY
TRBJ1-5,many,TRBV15,ATSKDRGRVQPQH
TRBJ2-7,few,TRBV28,ASSATSGSYEQY
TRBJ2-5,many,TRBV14,ASSQWNQETQY
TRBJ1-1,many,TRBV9,ASSVVGIGQAF
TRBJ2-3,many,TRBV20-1,SAPINSGRADTQY
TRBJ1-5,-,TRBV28,ASLRGYRRGNQPQH
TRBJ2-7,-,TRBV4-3,ASSQRSSHEQY
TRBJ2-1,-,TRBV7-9,ASSFDRGTPGQL
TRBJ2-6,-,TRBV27,ANSLSRALGGANVLT
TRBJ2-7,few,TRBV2,ASSEGGLAEYEQY
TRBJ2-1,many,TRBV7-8,ASSVVLDPYEQF
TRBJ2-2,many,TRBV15,ATSDRGGTGELF
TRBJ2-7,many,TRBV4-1,ASSQDTWEYEQY
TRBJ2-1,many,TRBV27,ASSYRQDSKYEQF
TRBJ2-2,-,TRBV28,ASSLGLAGGRTPTGELF
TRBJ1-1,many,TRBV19,ASSILGAAEAF
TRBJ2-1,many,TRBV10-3,AISESTVDFSEYYNEQF
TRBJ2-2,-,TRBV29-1,SVDSIASGELF
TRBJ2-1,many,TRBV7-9,ASSLGVAAYNEQF